This T cell receptor beta chain was profiled in a study of T-cell memory formation after mild COVID-19. cDNA libraries for TCR alpha and TCR beta, carrying sample barcodes and UMIs, came from 5'RACE with constant-segment primers. TCRdb re-called the 5' RACE reads with MiXCR, one entry per CDR3 protein. The data hold 300,000 to 400,000 distinct CDR3 sequences, with 10% to 15% observed a single time. V gave up 7 bases and J gave up 5 bases; unmatched junction bases: 12. CDR1 is SQVTM and CDR2 is ANQGSEA in the germline V gene. The CDR3 is 14 amino acids. This clonotype was seen more than once but under ten times.

The sample comprised PBMCs or a T cell subset sorted from them (not recorded which). The origin of this receptor is a man in his late teens or twenties who had mild COVID-19 (a few samples of this study predate the infection). Cell type and time point are not known. The chain recombines TRBV29-1 with TRBJ2-5, with TRBD1 identical over 8 bases. CDR3 amino acids: CSALGQGAGETQYF. The CDR3 coding sequence is TGCAGCGCCCTTGGGCAGGGGGCTGGGGAGACCCAGTACTTC.